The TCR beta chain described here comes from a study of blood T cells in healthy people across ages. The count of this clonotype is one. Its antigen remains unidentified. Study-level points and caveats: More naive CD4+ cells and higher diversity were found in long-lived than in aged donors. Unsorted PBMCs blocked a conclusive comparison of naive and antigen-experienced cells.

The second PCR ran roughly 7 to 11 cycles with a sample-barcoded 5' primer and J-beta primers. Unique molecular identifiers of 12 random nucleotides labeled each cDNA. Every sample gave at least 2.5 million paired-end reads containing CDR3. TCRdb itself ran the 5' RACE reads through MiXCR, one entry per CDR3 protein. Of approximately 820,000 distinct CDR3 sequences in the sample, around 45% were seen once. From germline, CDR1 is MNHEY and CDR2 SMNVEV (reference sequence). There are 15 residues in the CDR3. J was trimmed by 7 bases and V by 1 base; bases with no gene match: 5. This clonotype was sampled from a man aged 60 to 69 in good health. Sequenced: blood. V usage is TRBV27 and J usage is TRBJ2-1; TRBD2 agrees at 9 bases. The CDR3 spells CASSLWRGGGNEQFF. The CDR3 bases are TGTGCCAGCAGTTTATGGCGGGGGGGGGGGAATGAGCAGTTCTTC.